These 17 T cell receptor beta chains originate from one sample sequenced in a study of OX40 agonist ivuxolimab in advanced cancers. Clones were sequenced by immunoSEQ multiplex PCR, and TCRdb holds only the in-frame ones, with some missing. The sample shows tens of thousands of clones, 80% to 90% of them seen only once. This material consisted of CD4+ or CD8+ T cells sorted from blood, taken in a trial of the OX40 agonist ivuxolimab. The receptors stem from an adult with an advanced solid tumor such as melanoma, head and neck, liver or kidney cancer.

CDR3 region: CASSPPGNTEAFF. For the CDR3, the DNA is TGTGCCAGCAGCCCGCCAGGGAACACTGAAGCTTTCTTT. The rearrangement uses TRBV5-4 and TRBJ1-1; no reliable D call. V was shortened by 4 bases and J by 1 base, with 8 bases between the two germline ends. Germline CDR1 is SGHNT and CDR2 is YYREEE (reference sequence). CDR3 length equals 13 residues.

The genes are TRBV9 and TRBJ1-2, with 7 bases fitting TRBD1. The trim removed 0 bases at V and 0 bases at J, leaving 2 bases unmatched. The CDR3 is 15 residues long. The germline V gene has CDR1 SGDLS and CDR2 YYNGEE. The CDR3 DNA is TGTGCCAGCAGCGTAGCCGGGACAGCTAACTATGGCTACACCTTC. Protein product: CASSVAGTANYGYTF.

The gene calls are TRBV6-1 and TRBJ2-7, with D unresolved. This CDR3 contains 15 residues. The germline CDR1 and CDR2 sequences are MNHNS and SASEGT. V dropped 0 bases and J dropped 0 bases, with 9 bases sitting between them. DNA of the CDR3: TGTGCCAGCAGTGAAGCCTGGCTCACCTCCTACGAGCAGTACTTC. Its translation: CASSEAWLTSYEQYF.

This CDR3 reads CASSPLWTANTGELFF. The CDR3, as DNA: TGTGCCAGCAGCCCCCTGTGGACAGCGAACACCGGGGAGCTGTTTTTT. This chain links TRBV5-4 with TRBJ2-2; D is possibly TRBD1 (6 bases). The CDR3 contains 16 residues. Germline V gene lookup returns CDR1 SGHNT and CDR2 YYREEE (reference sequence). Between the trimmed V and J ends, which lost 4 bases and 0 bases, there was a span of 13 bases.

This chain uses TRBV10-1 with TRBJ1-5; no clear D. CDR3 length: 12 amino acids. Germline values: CDR1 WNHNN, CDR2 SYGVQD (reference sequence). Deletions cut 6 bases from V and 2 bases from J, with 5 bases between. Here the CDR3 DNA reads TGCGCCAGCAGCCAGGGCAATCAGCCCCAGCATTTT. It yields the protein CASSQGNQPQHF.

This clone showed up just a few times. The J gene is TRBJ1-1, the V gene TRBV5-6; D not resolved. Germline CDR1 SGHDT, CDR2 YYEEEE. The CDR3 spans 16 residues. Trimming cost V 1 base and J 0 bases, with 13 bases left between them. CDR3 residues: CASSLLFGNMNTEAFF. CDR3 nucleotides: TGTGCCAGCAGCTTGCTGTTTGGAAATATGAACACTGAAGCTTTCTTT.

V and J are TRBV7-9 and TRBJ2-7; D is perhaps TRBD2 (6 bases). V was shortened by 5 bases and J by 3 bases, with 14 bases between the two germline ends. The V gene's germline CDR1 is SEHNR and CDR2 FQNEAQ (reference sequence). The CDR3 totals 14 residues. DNA of the CDR3: TGTGCCAGCAGCCTCCCCCAGGGAGGCTACGAGCAGTACTTC. Amino acids: CASSLPQGGYEQYF.

This chain uses TRBV15 with TRBJ2-7, with D possibly being TRBD2 (6 bases). V lost 1 base, J lost 2 bases, and 9 bases lay in between. The germline V gene has CDR1 LNHNV and CDR2 YYDKDF (reference sequence). CDR3 length equals 14 residues. The CDR3 DNA reads TGTGCCACCAGCAGAGGACGGACTACCTACGAGCAGTACTTC. Amino acid sequence: CATSRGRTTYEQYF.

V is TRBV14 and J is TRBJ1-2; a possible D gene is TRBD1 (6 bases). Germline CDR1 is SGHDN and CDR2 is FVKESK. The CDR3 runs 14 residues. Trimming pared 4 bases from V and 7 bases from J, leaving 16 bases between. The CDR3 sequence: CASSPQPGGGGYTF. DNA for the CDR3: TGTGCCAGCAGCCCCCAGCCGGGGGGCGGTGGCTACACCTTC.

The rearrangement uses TRBV15 and TRBJ2-1; TRBD2 agrees at 8 bases. Germline V CDR1 and CDR2: LNHNV, YYDKDF (reference sequence). The CDR3 spans 16 residues. J gave up 6 bases and V 7 bases, and 14 bases lay outside the gene matches. The CDR3 loop reads CATNSGASGTFNEQFF. CDR3 nucleotide sequence: TGTGCCACCAATAGCGGGGCTAGCGGAACTTTCAATGAGCAGTTCTTC.

V is TRBV10-3 and J is TRBJ2-7; 8 bases agree with TRBD2. This CDR3 contains 14 residues. Per germline, CDR1 ENHRY and CDR2 SYGVKD. The junction had 3 bases not matched to a gene; V was cut back by 3 bases and J by 2 bases. Here the CDR3 DNA reads TGTGCCATCAGTGAAACTAGCGGTGCCTACGAGCAGTACTTC. This gives the protein CAISETSGAYEQYF.

This clone was recorded only once. This chain joins TRBV19 and TRBJ2-1; D might be TRBD2 (5 bases). V lost 4 bases and J lost 7, with 17 bases in between. The CDR3 has 15 residues. The germline V gene encodes CDR1 LNHDA and CDR2 SQIVND (reference sequence). Here the CDR3 DNA reads TGTGCCAGTAGTAATCTGGGTTTAGCGACTAATGAGCAGTTCTTC. This translates into CASSNLGLATNEQFF.

V is TRBV10-2 and J is TRBJ2-7; the match to TRBD1 covers 11 bases. The V and J ends lost 8 bases and 1 base, in that order; junction bases with no gene match: 1. The germline gives CDR1 WSHSY, CDR2 SAAADI. This CDR3 region has 13 residues. The CDR3 spells CASGTGGSYEQYF. The CDR3 nucleotides are TGCGCCAGCGGGACAGGGGGATCCTACGAGCAGTACTTC.

The V call is TRBV27, the J call TRBJ2-7; D gene ambiguous. Looked up from germline, CDR1 is MNHEY and CDR2 is SMNVEV (reference sequence). The CDR3 loop spans 15 amino acids. Trimming took off 0 bases at V and 4 bases at J, with 13 bases between the two ends. The DNA of the CDR3 is TGTGCCAGCAGTTTATCAGGCCACACCAGATACGAGCAGTACTTC. Its protein is CASSLSGHTRYEQYF.

CDR3 amino acids: CASSDSLQSNQPQHF. As DNA, the CDR3 is TGTGCCAGCAGTGATTCGTTACAGAGCAATCAGCCCCAGCATTTT. The V call is TRBV6-1, the J call TRBJ1-5; D unclear. The CDR3 loop spans 15 amino acids. CDR1 MNHNS and CDR2 SASEGT come from the germline V gene. V lost 3 bases to trimming and J lost 1 base, with 10 bases between them.

This chain connects TRBV27 to TRBJ2-2, with D possibly called TRBD1 or TRBD2 (6 bases each). The CDR3 loop spans 13 amino acids. The V end was cut by 8 bases, the J end by 7 bases, with 14 bases between. Per germline, CDR1 MNHEY and CDR2 SMNVEV (reference sequence). For the CDR3, the DNA is TGTGCCAGCGCCAGGGGAGGTGGCGGGGAGCTGTTTTTT. Protein: CASARGGGGELFF.

The V call is TRBV27, the J call TRBJ1-2, with TRBD1 identical over 7 bases. Germline assignment: CDR1 MNHEY and CDR2 SMNVEV (reference sequence). This CDR3 region has 14 residues. V shed 1 base, J shed 3 bases, and the junction held 2 bases outside the gene matches. CDR3 in amino acids: CASSLWGTDYGYTF. The CDR3 bases are TGTGCCAGCAGTTTATGGGGGACAGACTATGGCTACACCTTC.